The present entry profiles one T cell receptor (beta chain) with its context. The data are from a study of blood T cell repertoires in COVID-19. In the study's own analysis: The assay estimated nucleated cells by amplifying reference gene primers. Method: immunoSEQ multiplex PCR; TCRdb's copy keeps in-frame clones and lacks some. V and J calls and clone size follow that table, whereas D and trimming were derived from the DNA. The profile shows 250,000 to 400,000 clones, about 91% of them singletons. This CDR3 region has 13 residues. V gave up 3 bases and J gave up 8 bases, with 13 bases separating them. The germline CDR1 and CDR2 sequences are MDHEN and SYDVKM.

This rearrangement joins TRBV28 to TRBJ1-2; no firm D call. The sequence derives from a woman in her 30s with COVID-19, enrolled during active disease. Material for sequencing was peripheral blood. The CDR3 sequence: CASSLARRWGYTF. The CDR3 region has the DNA TGTGCCAGCAGTTTGGCTAGAAGGTGGGGCTACACCTTC.